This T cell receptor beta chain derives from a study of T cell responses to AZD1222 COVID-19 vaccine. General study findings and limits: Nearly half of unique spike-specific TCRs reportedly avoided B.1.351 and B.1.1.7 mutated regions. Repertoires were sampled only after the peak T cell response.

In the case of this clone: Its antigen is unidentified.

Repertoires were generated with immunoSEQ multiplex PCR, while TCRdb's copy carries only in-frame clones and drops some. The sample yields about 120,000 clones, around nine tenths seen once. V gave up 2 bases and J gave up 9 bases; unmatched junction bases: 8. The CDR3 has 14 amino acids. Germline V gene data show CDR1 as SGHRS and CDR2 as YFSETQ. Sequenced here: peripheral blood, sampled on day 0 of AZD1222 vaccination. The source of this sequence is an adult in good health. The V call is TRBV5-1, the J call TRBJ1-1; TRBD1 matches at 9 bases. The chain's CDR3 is CASSFEGTGRKAFF. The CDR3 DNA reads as TGCGCCAGCAGCTTTGAGGGGACAGGGAGAAAAGCTTTCTTT.